Below, 9 T cell receptor beta chains from the same sample are listed, as sequenced in a study of T cell responses to AZD1222 COVID-19 vaccine. TCRdb keeps only in-frame clones here, not all; method: immunoSEQ multiplex PCR. The data show about 260,000 clones, 93% seen once. Sequences were derived from peripheral blood, sampled on day 0 of AZD1222 vaccination. The source of these receptors is an adult in good health.

The chain carries TRBV7-2 and TRBJ1-3; a possible D gene is TRBD1 (6 bases). Germline values: CDR1 SGHTA, CDR2 FQGNSA. This CDR3 spans 15 amino acids. V was cut by 3 bases and J by 0 bases, with 9 bases left in between. CDR3 nucleotide sequence: TGTGCCAGCAGCTTGCAGGGACACTCTGGAAACACCATATATTTT. Translating gives CASSLQGHSGNTIYF.

The rearrangement joins TRBV19 to TRBJ2-7, with 8 bases fitting TRBD1. The CDR3 totals 13 residues. Germline CDR1 reads LNHDA; CDR2 reads SQIVND (reference sequence). The V gene end was trimmed by 9 bases and the J gene end by 1 base; junction bases not matched to a gene: 5. CDR3 nucleotides: TGTGCCAGGAACGGGACAGGTTCCTACGAGCAGTACTTC. It yields the protein CARNGTGSYEQYF.

CDR3 loop: CASSLSWGTNTEAFF. The CDR3 nucleotides read TGTGCCAGCAGCTTATCTTGGGGGACGAACACTGAAGCTTTCTTT. V usage is TRBV7-8 and J usage is TRBJ1-1, with D possibly TRBD1 on 5 matching bases. This CDR3 spans 15 amino acids. Between the trimmed V and J ends, which lost 2 bases and 1 base, there was a span of 11 bases. Germline-derived CDR1 and CDR2 are SGHVS and FQNEAQ.

The chain recombines TRBV9 with TRBJ2-7, with TRBD2 matching 9 bases. Germline V gene lookup returns CDR1 SGDLS and CDR2 YYNGEE. This CDR3 comprises 13 residues. The trim removed 6 bases at V and 6 bases at J, leaving 7 bases unmatched. The CDR3 DNA sequence: TGTGCCAGCATGAGGGAGACTAGCGGCGAGCAGTACTTC. Protein sequence: CASMRETSGEQYF.

The chain recombines TRBV2 with TRBJ2-7; D is tentatively TRBD1 or TRBD2 (5 bases each). Germline V CDR1 and CDR2: SNHLY, FYNNEI. This CDR3 has 13 amino acids. V was clipped by 6 bases and J by 3 bases, with 12 bases between them. CDR3 in DNA: TGTGCCAGCAGACGGGACGCCAACTACGAGCAGTACTTC. Its protein is CASRRDANYEQYF.

CDR3 amino acids: CASSQGRLNTEAFF. CDR3 bases: TGCGCCAGCAGCCAGGGACGGCTGAACACTGAAGCTTTCTTT. The chain combines TRBV4-1 with TRBJ1-1, with D possibly matching TRBD1 (5 bases). Trimming removed 3 bases from V and 0 bases from J, with 8 bases in between. This CDR3 is built from 14 residues. Per germline, CDR1 MGHRA and CDR2 YSYEKL.

V and J are TRBV3-1 (or the pseudogene TRBV3-2) and TRBJ1-6; D gene unclear. With 1 base removed from V and 6 bases from J, the gap between germline ends came to 10 bases. The CDR3 sequence is 15 residues long. Germline loops: CDR1 LGHDT, CDR2 YNNKEL (reference sequence). CDR3 nucleotide sequence: TGTGCCAGCAGCCAAGCGGGTAGTCTTAATTCACCCCTCCACTTT. Its protein is CASSQAGSLNSPLHF.

The rearrangement uses TRBV7-3 and TRBJ1-4; 10 nucleotides match TRBD1. This CDR3 is 15 amino acids long. CDR1 SGHTA and CDR2 FQGTGA come from the germline V gene. V shed 0 bases, J shed 8 bases, and the junction held 3 bases outside the gene matches. The CDR3 sequence: CASSLTGTGEEKLFF. In nucleotides, the CDR3 is TGTGCCAGCAGCTTAACCGGGACAGGGGAGGAAAAACTGTTTTTT.

The chain combines TRBV6-5 with TRBJ2-7, with D tentatively TRBD1 (6 bases). CDR3 length equals 14 residues. V lost 5 bases and J lost 3, with 14 bases in between. From germline, CDR1 is MNHEY and CDR2 SVGAGI. The CDR3 is CASSIQGLGYEQYF. The CDR3 DNA is TGTGCCAGCAGTATCCAGGGGCTGGGCTACGAGCAGTACTTC.